One and the same sample provided the 10 T cell receptor beta chains below, sequenced in a study of blood T cell repertoires in COVID-19. Data came from immunoSEQ multiplex PCR; TCRdb stores just in-frame clones and leaves some out. Of 50,000 to 75,000 clones in the sample, approximately 78% were seen once. Sequences were obtained from peripheral blood. The source of these receptors is a man aged 60-69 years with COVID-19, enrolled during active disease.

This clone was seen just once. The chain recombines TRBV7-9 with TRBJ2-4; 13 nucleotides line up with TRBD2. The ends lost 5 bases at V and 8 bases at J; junction bases unmatched: 6. The CDR3 consists of 15 residues. CDR1 and CDR2 (germline): SEHNR, FQNEAQ (reference sequence). CDR3 in DNA: TGTGCCAGCAGCGCCCGACTAGCGGGGGGCTACATTCAGTACTTC. It yields the protein CASSARLAGGYIQYF.

The V gene is TRBV5-1, the J gene TRBJ2-7, with 8 bases aligning to TRBD2. The J segment lost 1 base and the V segment lost 0 bases, leaving 3 bases of the junction unmatched. Per germline, CDR1 SGHRS and CDR2 YFSETQ. The CDR3 spans 15 residues. The DNA of the CDR3 is TGCGCCAGCAGCTTGGTTATAGCGGGATCCTACGAGCAGTACTTC. As protein: CASSLVIAGSYEQYF.

The chain is built from TRBV19 and TRBJ1-5; tentative D call: TRBD1 (5 bases). Germline values: CDR1 LNHDA, CDR2 SQIVND (reference sequence). V was cut by 7 bases and J by 6 bases, with 19 bases left in between. The CDR3 is 15 residues long. The CDR3 coding sequence is TGTGCCAGTACCCCCTCTTGGCAGGGAGGTCAGCCCCAGCATTTT. Its translation is CASTPSWQGGQPQHF.

This clone appeared many times. V and J are TRBV2 and TRBJ1-5; D possibly corresponds to TRBD1 (6 bases). CDR1 is SNHLY, CDR2 FYNNEI, per germline. This CDR3 contains 15 residues. Trimming removed 6 bases from V and 0 bases from J, with 12 bases in between. CDR3 sequence (DNA): TGTGCCAGCAGGGGGACAAGGGGTAGCAATCAGCCCCAGCATTTT. Its translation: CASRGTRGSNQPQHF.

The chain carries TRBV25-1 and TRBJ1-1; 9 positions match TRBD1. The CDR3 is made up of 17 amino acids. Germline V gene sequence: CDR1 MGHDK, CDR2 SYGVNS. V gave up 8 bases and J gave up 3 bases; unmatched junction bases: 16. The CDR3 bases are TGTGCCAGCCCGGAATACTCACAGGGGGCTATGTACACTGAAGCTTTCTTT. It codes for CASPEYSQGAMYTEAFF.

CDR3 sequence reads: CASSLSQGFAEAFF. Written as DNA, the CDR3 is TGTGCCAGCAGTTTATCGCAGGGGTTCGCTGAAGCTTTCTTT. The chain combines TRBV27 with TRBJ1-1; D might be TRBD1 (6 bases). Trimming cost V 0 bases and J 6 bases, with 11 bases left between them. The CDR3 loop spans 14 amino acids. Per the germline V gene, CDR1 is MNHEY and CDR2 is SMNVEV (reference sequence).

This clone was recorded a few times. This chain joins TRBV4-1 and TRBJ1-3; D is unclear. CDR3 length: 13 amino acids. V lost 4 bases and J lost 8, with 12 bases in between. CDR1 and CDR2 (germline): MGHRA, YSYEKL. The chain's CDR3 is CASSLVAGDTIYF. The CDR3 region has the DNA TGCGCCAGCAGCCTGGTGGCCGGGGACACCATATATTTT.

The chain carries TRBV5-5 and TRBJ2-3; D ambiguous. Germline CDR1 is SGHKS and CDR2 is YYEKEE (reference sequence). CDR3 length equals 12 residues. The V end lost 2 bases, the J end lost 5 bases, and 6 bases lay between the germline ends. CDR3 DNA: TGTGCCAGCAGCTTAGCTGGAGATACGCAGTATTTT. Translated, it gives CASSLAGDTQYF.

The chain employs TRBV28 and TRBJ2-5; 10 nucleotides align to TRBD2. Trimming cost V 7 bases and J 4 bases; bases outside gene matches: 3. Per germline, CDR1 MDHEN and CDR2 SYDVKM. There are 13 residues in the CDR3. The CDR3 reads CASKTSGRETQYF. The CDR3 DNA reads TGTGCCAGCAAGACTAGCGGGCGAGAGACCCAGTACTTC.

The chain joins TRBV24-1 to TRBJ2-3; possible D gene TRBD1, 5 bases. The CDR3 is made up of 12 amino acids. CDR1 is KGHDR and CDR2 is SFDVKD in the germline V gene. With 7 bases removed from V and 2 bases from J, the gap between germline ends came to 6 bases. The CDR3 nucleotides read TGTGCCACCAGACAGGACACAGATACGCAGTATTTT. This gives the protein CATRQDTDTQYF.